Shown below are 4 T cell receptor beta chains from a single sample sequenced in a study of blood T cells in healthy people across ages. Primers used in a second PCR of about 6 to 11 cycles were a sample-barcoded 5' primer and a J-beta primer mix. TCRdb reprocessed the 5' RACE reads with MiXCR, giving one entry per CDR3 protein. The sample holds about a million distinct CDR3 sequences, about 48% seen once. Material: blood. Receptor source: a man aged 25 to 40 in good health.

The chain recombines TRBV5-1 with TRBJ2-3, with a possible D match to TRBD2 (5 bases). V lost 0 bases to trimming and J lost 11 bases, with 13 bases between them. The CDR3 has 13 residues. Germline-derived CDR1 and CDR2 are SGHRS and YFSETQ. CDR3 region: CASSLAVGVEQYF. The CDR3 DNA is TGCGCCAGCAGCTTGGCCGTCGGGGTGGAGCAGTATTTT.

This clonotype was recorded a few times. The rearrangement links TRBV2 to TRBJ2-7; no reliable D call. Germline CDR1 and CDR2: SNHLY and FYNNEI. This CDR3 spans 15 amino acids. V shed 7 bases and J shed 0 bases, with 16 bases lying between them. The CDR3 loop is CASKSSWGYSYEQYF. The CDR3 DNA follows: TGTGCCAGCAAAAGTTCATGGGGTTACTCCTACGAGCAGTACTTC.

The chain combines TRBV5-1 with TRBJ2-5; D gene ambiguous. The J call may not be correct, given that the DNA end is closer to TRBJ2-7. The CDR3 has 13 residues. The V gene's germline CDR1 is SGHRS and CDR2 YFSETQ. CDR3: CASGLGPLAEQYF. The CDR3 DNA follows: TGCGCCAGCGGCCTAGGACCGCTTGCCGAGCAGTACTTC.

This chain uses TRBV7-2 with TRBJ2-5; 10 nucleotides agree with TRBD1. V was clipped by 1 base and J by 5 bases; unmatched bases: 7. Germline values: CDR1 SGHTA, CDR2 FQGNSA. This CDR3 region has 16 residues. This chain's CDR3 is CASSLGDRGQGETQYF. The CDR3 DNA reads as TGTGCCAGCAGCTTAGGAGACAGGGGGCAGGGGGAGACCCAGTACTTC.